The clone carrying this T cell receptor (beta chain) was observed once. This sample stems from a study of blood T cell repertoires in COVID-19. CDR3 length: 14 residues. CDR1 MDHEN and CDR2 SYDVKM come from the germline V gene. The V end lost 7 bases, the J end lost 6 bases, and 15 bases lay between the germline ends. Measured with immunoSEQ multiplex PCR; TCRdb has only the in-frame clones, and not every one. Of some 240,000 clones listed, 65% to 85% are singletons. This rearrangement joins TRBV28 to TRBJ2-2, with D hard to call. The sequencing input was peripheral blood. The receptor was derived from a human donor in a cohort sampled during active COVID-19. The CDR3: CASIPRRSPGELFF. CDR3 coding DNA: TGTGCCAGCATCCCCCGTCGTTCCCCCGGGGAGCTGTTTTTT.